The T cell receptor (beta chain) described here comes from a study of blood T cell repertoires in COVID-19. The overall study: The United States, Italy and Spain provided the acute and convalescent COVID-19 samples. PBMCs, B-cell-depleted T cells, or T cells were the source of the cDNA or gDNA that made up the material.

Germline loops: CDR1 SGDLS, CDR2 YYNGEE. After removal of 1 base from V and 2 bases from J, the junction contained 5 bases not matched to a gene. This CDR3 has 16 amino acids. Sequenced by immunoSEQ multiplex PCR; TCRdb stores in-frame clones only, minus some. Among 270,000 or so clones, roughly 89% were seen once, and the ten largest hold approximately 4.6%. What was sequenced was peripheral blood. The chain recombines TRBV9 with TRBJ2-2, with 7 bases matching TRBD2. The TCR comes from a woman aged 40 to 50 who had recovered from COVID-19. The CDR3: CASSVLLAENTGELFF. CDR3 bases: TGTGCCAGCAGCGTACTTCTAGCGGAAAACACCGGGGAGCTGTTTTTT.